The 2 T cell receptor beta chains listed next were all sequenced from one sample in a study of Graves' ophthalmopathy and Graves' hyperthyroidism. Using RNA transcripts, the TCR beta CDR3 regions were amplified. The library came from an HTBI-primed first-round RT-PCR and a second-round multiplex PCR. Using its own MiXCR run on the multiplex PCR reads, TCRdb lists one record per CDR3 protein. In the table there are hundreds of thousands of distinct CDR3 sequences, 22% of which are singletons. Source material: peripheral blood. Receptors were obtained from a woman younger than 30 with stable Graves' hyperthyroidism. Some clones in this sample may be carry-over from other donors' samples.

There are many counts of this clonotype. The chain couples TRBV19 to TRBJ1-1; no clear D. The germline V gene has CDR1 LNHDA and CDR2 SQIVND (reference sequence). The CDR3 covers 12 residues. V lost 11 bases and J lost 0, with 10 bases in between. CDR3: CALLHLNTEAFF. The CDR3 DNA reads as TGTGCCCTCCTCCACCTGAACACTGAAGCTTTCTTT. Full variable domain (outside the CDR3, taken from reference TRBV19 and TRBJ1-1): DGGITQSPKYLFRKEGQNVTLSCEQNLNHDAMYWYRQDPGQGLRLIYYSQIVNDFQKGDIAEGYSVSREKKESFPLTVTSAQKNPTAFYLCALLHLNTEAFFGQGTRLTVV.

This clonotype has ten or more counts. The gene calls are TRBV7-6 and TRBJ1-5; tentatively, D is TRBD1 (5 bases). The length of the CDR3 is 15 residues. V was clipped by 1 base and J by 5 bases, with 12 bases between them. Germline lookup yields CDR1 SGHVS and CDR2 FNYEAQ. CDR3 residues: CASSLGGTVDQPQHF. The CDR3 coding sequence is TGTGCCAGCAGCTTAGGTGGGACTGTGGATCAGCCCCAGCATTTT.